This entry is about one TCR beta chain. These data originate in a study of blood T cell repertoires in COVID-19. Study background: COVID-19 samples from acute and convalescent phases originated in the United States, Italy and Spain. T cells, B-cell-depleted T cells, or PBMCs provided the cDNA or gDNA that served as material.

Original handling: From reference gene primer amplification, estimates of nucleated cell counts were derived. The assay was immunoSEQ multiplex PCR, and TCRdb's table has in-frame clones only and misses some. The V and J calls and clone size are taken from that table; D and trimming were inferred from the DNA. The sample records 200,000 to 250,000 clones, 88% being singletons. The CDR3 loop spans 14 amino acids. Deletions cut 2 bases from V and 4 bases from J, with 8 bases between. The germline V gene has CDR1 KGHSH and CDR2 LQKENI. This sequence was found in a woman aged 55-69 years with acute or convalescent COVID-19. The J gene is TRBJ1-4, the V gene TRBV18, with D possibly being TRBD1 (5 bases). Sequencing input: peripheral blood. The CDR3 is CASSPAGLNEKLFF. Written as DNA, the CDR3 is TGTGCCAGCTCACCAGCAGGGCTTAATGAAAAACTGTTTTTT.